The 18 T cell receptor beta chains presented below share a single source sample, sequenced in a study of T-cell reconstitution after alpha-beta-depleted transplantation in children. For TCRbeta, the library was prepared with unique molecular identifiers. MiXCR, applied by TCRdb to the PCR reads, yields one record per CDR3 protein. The sample shows fewer than 85,000 distinct CDR3 sequences, 11% to 15% of them seen only once. Material: PBMCs, mostly from graft donor cells, obtained 180 days after TCRalphabeta/CD19-depleted stem cell transplant. These TCRs come from a male patient between 2 and 15 years old who had a stem cell transplant for acute lymphoblastic leukemia, so the T cells may come from the graft donor.

The chain is built from TRBV20-1 and TRBJ1-2; 10 bases match TRBD1. Germline lookup yields CDR1 DFQATT and CDR2 SNEGSKA (reference sequence). This CDR3 contains 12 residues. The V segment lost 6 bases and the J segment 5 bases; nucleotides outside the gene matches: 3. The CDR3 DNA follows: TGCAGTGCAAAGGGACAGGGGTATGGCTACACCTTC. Amino acid sequence: CSAKGQGYGYTF.

This clonotype has more than one count but fewer than ten. The V gene is TRBV5-1, the J gene TRBJ1-2; D gene uncertain. V was shortened by 0 bases and J by 0 bases, with 6 bases between the two germline ends. CDR1 is SGHRS and CDR2 is YFSETQ in the germline V gene. This CDR3 has 14 amino acids. CDR3 sequence (DNA): TGCGCCAGCAGCTTGGACAGCCCTAACTATGGCTACACCTTC. Its protein product is CASSLDSPNYGYTF.

This clonotype showed up just a few times. The chain uses TRBV6-2 or TRBV6-3 and TRBJ2-7; 7 positions agree with TRBD2. Germline-derived CDR1 and CDR2 are MNHEY and SVGEGT. CDR3 length: 16 residues. V was clipped by 5 bases and J by 1 base; unmatched bases: 11. The CDR3 reads CASSPLGGSPSYEQYF. CDR3 DNA: TGTGCCAGCAGTCCCCTTGGCGGGAGCCCTTCCTACGAGCAGTACTTC.

This clonotype was seen only a few times. The gene calls are TRBV20-1 and TRBJ1-2; D remains ambiguous. Germline lookup yields CDR1 DFQATT and CDR2 SNEGSKA (reference sequence). The CDR3 spans 12 residues. Trimming stripped 0 bases from V and 6 bases from J, with 8 bases between. This CDR3 is CSARDARDGYTF. CDR3 nucleotides: TGCAGTGCTAGAGATGCCCGGGATGGCTACACCTTC.

The V and J genes are TRBV7-2 and TRBJ1-1; no clear D gene. The V and J ends lost 1 base and 6 bases respectively, with 9 bases between them. The CDR3 consists of 13 residues. The V gene's germline CDR1 is SGHTA and CDR2 FQGNSA. In nucleotides, the CDR3 is TGTGCCAGCAGCTTAGAACCGACCGCTGAAGCTTTCTTT. Encoded protein: CASSLEPTAEAFF.

The sample holds many counts of this clonotype. V usage is TRBV5-8 and J usage is TRBJ1-1, with D unresolved. Germline-derived CDR1 and CDR2 are SGHTS and YDEGEE. V dropped 10 bases and J dropped 4 bases, with 17 bases sitting between them. The length of the CDR3 is 13 residues. The CDR3 DNA reads as TGTGCCGCCTCGAAGGTACGGGGCACTGAAGCTTTCTTT. Protein sequence: CAASKVRGTEAFF.

This clonotype has only a few counts. V and J are TRBV9 and TRBJ2-5, with TRBD2 matching over 13 bases. V was pared by 3 bases and J by 7 bases, with 3 bases of the junction left unmatched. The CDR3 extends over 14 amino acids. CDR1 is SGDLS, CDR2 YYNGEE, per germline. CDR3 bases: TGTGCCAGCAGCGGGCGACTAGCGGGAGGGACCCAGTACTTC. As protein: CASSGRLAGGTQYF.

The V and J genes are TRBV6-5 and TRBJ1-2; 8 bases are a match to TRBD1. With 2 bases clipped from V and 4 bases from J, the junction kept 9 bases outside the gene matches. The CDR3 covers 16 residues. From germline, CDR1 is MNHEY and CDR2 SVGAGI. The CDR3 DNA reads as TGTGCCAGCAGTTACCCACTAAGGACAGGGAGCTATGGCTACACCTTC. It yields the protein CASSYPLRTGSYGYTF.

The chain has TRBV5-6 and TRBJ2-7, with TRBD2 as a possible D gene (7 bases). This CDR3 has 14 amino acids. The germline V and J ends were trimmed by 1 base and 3 bases, with 11 bases remaining between them. Germline CDR1 reads SGHDT; CDR2 reads YYEEEE. The CDR3 nucleotides are TGTGCCAGCAGCTTGTGGGGGGGGCTCTACGAGCAGTACTTC. It codes for CASSLWGGLYEQYF.

This clonotype was observed at least ten times. This chain joins TRBV12-3 or TRBV12-4 and TRBJ1-2; 8 nucleotides match TRBD1. V trimming: 4 bases; J trimming: 5 bases; junction bases outside the gene matches: 6. The CDR3 is 14 residues long. The CDR3 is CASSYRTGQYGYTF. The CDR3 nucleotides are TGTGCCAGCAGTTACCGGACAGGGCAATATGGCTACACCTTC.

This clonotype was counted at least ten times. The chain links TRBV10-3 to TRBJ2-3; D unclear. V was trimmed by 0 bases and J by 6 bases, leaving 4 bases between them. The CDR3 extends over 12 amino acids. Per germline, CDR1 ENHRY and CDR2 SYGVKD. DNA of the CDR3: TGTGCCATCAGTGAGTCACGGGATACGCAGTATTTT. Its protein product is CAISESRDTQYF.

This chain uses TRBV7-9 with TRBJ2-7; 9 bases fit TRBD1. The germline gives CDR1 SEHNR, CDR2 FQNEAQ (reference sequence). Losses at the gene ends were 5 bases for V and 7 bases for J; bases not matched to a gene: 15. The CDR3 extends over 16 amino acids. The CDR3 nucleotides read TGTGCCAGCAGCCATGGGACAGGGTTCTTTTTAGGGGAGCAGTACTTC. Its translation is CASSHGTGFFLGEQYF.

This clonotype was found many times. The chain uses TRBV12-3 or TRBV12-4 and TRBJ2-1, with 8 positions matching TRBD2. The V gene end was trimmed by 6 bases and the J gene end by 0 bases; junction bases not matched to a gene: 7. The CDR3 is made up of 16 amino acids. CDR3 loop: CASRAPGGSSYNEQFF. The CDR3 bases are TGTGCCAGCAGAGCTCCGGGGGGGAGCTCCTACAATGAGCAGTTCTTC.

This clonotype was observed a handful of times. The V call is TRBV30, the J call TRBJ2-5, with TRBD1 as a possible D gene (6 bases). This CDR3 is built from 14 residues. V shed 0 bases and J shed 3 bases, with 11 bases lying between them. CDR1 is GTSNPN, CDR2 SVGIG, per germline (reference sequence). The CDR3 region has the DNA TGTGCCTGGAGTGTCAACAGGGTGGAAGAGACCCAGTACTTC. Its protein product is CAWSVNRVEETQYF. Using reference TRBV30 and TRBJ2-5 for the parts outside the CDR3, the full variable domain is SQTIHQWPATLVQPVGSPLSLECTVEGTSNPNLYWYRQAAGRGLQLLFYSVGIGQISSEVPQNLSASRPQDRQFILSSKKLLLSDSGFYLCAWSVNRVEETQYFGPGTRLLVL.

This chain connects TRBV7-9 to TRBJ2-4; the D is unclear. The germline gives CDR1 SEHNR, CDR2 FQNEAQ (reference sequence). V was clipped by 2 bases and J by 5 bases, with 4 bases between them. This CDR3 comprises 12 residues. CDR3 nucleotide sequence: TGTGCCAGCAGCTTAATCGAAAACATTCAGTACTTC. Its protein is CASSLIENIQYF.

This clonotype has only a few counts. Here the CDR3 reads CASSNDRGYETQYF. The CDR3 DNA reads as TGTGCCAGCAGCAACGACAGGGGTTACGAGACCCAGTACTTC. The genes are TRBV7-8 and TRBJ2-5; 8 nucleotides align to TRBD1. CDR1 is SGHVS, CDR2 FQNEAQ, per germline. This CDR3 region has 14 residues. With V trimmed by 5 bases and J by 5 bases, 7 bases remained unmatched.

The rearrangement joins TRBV6-1 to TRBJ2-7; 14 nucleotides line up with TRBD2. Germline V gene lookup returns CDR1 MNHNS and CDR2 SASEGT. V trimming: 7 bases; J trimming: 3 bases; junction bases outside the gene matches: 5. The CDR3 totals 15 residues. This CDR3 is CASTLGLAGGYEQYF. The CDR3 bases are TGTGCCAGCACCCTCGGACTAGCGGGAGGCTACGAGCAGTACTTC.

This clonotype has a handful of counts. The chain joins TRBV29-1 to TRBJ1-2; possibly TRBD1 for D (6 bases). The germline V and J ends were trimmed by 6 bases and 2 bases, with 16 bases remaining between them. The CDR3 spans 14 residues. The V gene's germline CDR1 is SQVTM and CDR2 ANQGSEA. CDR3 residues: CSVVTGLGNYGYTF. The CDR3 DNA reads as TGCAGCGTCGTTACAGGGCTAGGGAACTATGGCTACACCTTC. The whole variable domain, remainder taken from reference TRBV29-1 and TRBJ1-2, is SAVISQKPSRDICQRGTSLTIQCQVDSQVTMMFWYRQQPGQSLTLIATANQGSEATYESGFVIDKFPISRPNLTFSTLTVSNMSPEDSSIYLCSVVTGLGNYGYTFGSGTRLTVV.